The entry below describes one T cell receptor (beta chain). What it binds is unknown. The assay was immunoSEQ multiplex PCR, and TCRdb's table has in-frame clones only and misses some. Among under 30,000 clones listed, about 91% were seen once. The data derive from a study of lymphopenia after photon versus proton radiotherapy. Findings and limits, study-wide: Photon-treated patients lost naive T cells and TCR diversity; proton-treated stayed stable. Post-nadir diversity loss with photons came from oligoclonal expansion, particularly CD8+ Temra cells.

Germline CDR1 MGHRA, CDR2 YSYEKL. The J segment lost 2 bases and the V segment lost 2 bases, leaving 2 bases of the junction unmatched. This CDR3 is built from 16 residues. The sample here was peripheral blood, taken from a patient treated with proton-based radiotherapy. V gene TRBV4-1 combines with J gene TRBJ2-4; 11 nucleotides agree with TRBD2. The TCR originated in a woman aged 60-75 years with cholangiocarcinoma. Some clones in this sample may be carry-over from other donors' samples. The CDR3 DNA sequence: TGCGCCAGCAGCCAATTAGCGGGGGGGTCCAAAAACATTCAGTACTTC. This encodes CASSQLAGGSKNIQYF.